Described below is a single T cell receptor beta chain sequence and its context. Germline CDR1 and CDR2: SGHRS and YFSETQ. This CDR3 comprises 17 residues. Trimming removed 0 bases from V and 4 bases from J; junction bases left unmatched: 7. This entry comes from a study of blood T cell repertoires in COVID-19. Study in general: Acute-phase and convalescent COVID-19 samples originated in the United States, Italy and Spain. Sample material is recorded as cDNA or gDNA derived from T cells, B-cell-depleted T cells, or PBMCs.

Under the authors' procedure: How many nucleated cells were present was estimated from reference gene primer amplification. Assay used: immunoSEQ multiplex PCR; TCRdb lists only in-frame clones, some missing. From that table come the V and J calls and clone size; the DNA was used to work out D and trimming. The sample includes about 120,000 clones, 79% of them seen just once. This TCR was sampled from an elderly woman with acute or convalescent COVID-19. The specimen sequenced was peripheral blood. V and J are TRBV5-1 and TRBJ2-1, with 10 bases identical to TRBD2. CDR3 residues: CASSLGSSGGLYNEQFF. The DNA for the CDR3 is TGCGCCAGCAGCTTGGGATCTAGCGGGGGATTGTACAATGAGCAGTTCTTC. Using reference TRBV5-1 and TRBJ2-1 for the parts outside the CDR3, the full variable domain is KAGVTQTPRYLIKTRGQQVTLSCSPISGHRSVSWYQQTPGQGLQFLFEYFSETQRNKGNFPGRFSGRQFSNSRSEMNVSTLELGDSALYLCASSLGSSGGLYNEQFFGPGTRLTVL.